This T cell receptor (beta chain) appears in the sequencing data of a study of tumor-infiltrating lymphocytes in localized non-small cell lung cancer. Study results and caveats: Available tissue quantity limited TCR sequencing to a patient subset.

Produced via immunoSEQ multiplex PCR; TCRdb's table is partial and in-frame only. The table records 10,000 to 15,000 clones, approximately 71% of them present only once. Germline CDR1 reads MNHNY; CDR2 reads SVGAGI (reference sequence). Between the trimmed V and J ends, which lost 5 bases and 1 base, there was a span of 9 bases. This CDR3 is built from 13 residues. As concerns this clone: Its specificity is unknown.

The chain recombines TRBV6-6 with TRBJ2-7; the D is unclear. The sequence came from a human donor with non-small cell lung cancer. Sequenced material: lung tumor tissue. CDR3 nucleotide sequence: TGTGCCAGCAGTCGGAGTAATTCCTACGAGCAGTACTTC. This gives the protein CASSRSNSYEQYF.